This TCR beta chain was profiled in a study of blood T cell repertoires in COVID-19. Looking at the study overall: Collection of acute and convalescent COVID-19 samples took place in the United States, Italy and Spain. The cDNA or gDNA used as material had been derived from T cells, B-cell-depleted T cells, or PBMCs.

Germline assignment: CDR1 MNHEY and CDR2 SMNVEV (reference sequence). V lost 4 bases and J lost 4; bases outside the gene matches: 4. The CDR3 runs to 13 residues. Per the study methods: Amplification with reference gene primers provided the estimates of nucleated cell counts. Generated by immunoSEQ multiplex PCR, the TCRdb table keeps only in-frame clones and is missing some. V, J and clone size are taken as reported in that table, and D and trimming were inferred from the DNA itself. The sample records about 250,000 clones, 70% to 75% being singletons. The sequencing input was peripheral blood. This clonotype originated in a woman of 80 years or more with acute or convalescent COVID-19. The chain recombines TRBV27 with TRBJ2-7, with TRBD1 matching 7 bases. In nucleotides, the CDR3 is TGTGCCAGCAGTTCAGGGGGATCTTACGAGCAGTACTTC. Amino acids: CASSSGGSYEQYF.